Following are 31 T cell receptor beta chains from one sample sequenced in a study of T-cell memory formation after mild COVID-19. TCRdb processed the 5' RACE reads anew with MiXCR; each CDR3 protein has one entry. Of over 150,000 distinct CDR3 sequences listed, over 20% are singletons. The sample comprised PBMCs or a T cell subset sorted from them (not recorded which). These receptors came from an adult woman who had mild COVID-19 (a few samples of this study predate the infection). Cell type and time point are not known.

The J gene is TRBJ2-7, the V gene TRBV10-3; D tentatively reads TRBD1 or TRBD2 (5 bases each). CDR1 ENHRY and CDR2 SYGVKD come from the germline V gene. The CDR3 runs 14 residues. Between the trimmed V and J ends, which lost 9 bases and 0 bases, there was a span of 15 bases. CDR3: CAIGTRQSSYEQYF. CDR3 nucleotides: TGTGCCATAGGGACGCGTCAAAGCTCCTACGAGCAGTACTTC.

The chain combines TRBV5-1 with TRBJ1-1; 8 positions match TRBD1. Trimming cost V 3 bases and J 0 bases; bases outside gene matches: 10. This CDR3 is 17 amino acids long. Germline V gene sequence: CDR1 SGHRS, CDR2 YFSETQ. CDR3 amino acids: CASSSATGGDVNTEAFF. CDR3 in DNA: TGCGCCAGCAGCTCGGCCACAGGGGGAGATGTGAACACTGAAGCTTTCTTT.

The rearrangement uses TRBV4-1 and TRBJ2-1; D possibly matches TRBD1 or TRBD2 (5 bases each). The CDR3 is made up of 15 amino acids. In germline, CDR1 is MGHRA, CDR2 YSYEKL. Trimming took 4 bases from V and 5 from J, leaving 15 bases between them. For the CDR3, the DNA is TGCGCCAGCAGCCGGCGAGAGGGACCGAACAATGAGCAGTTCTTC. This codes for CASSRREGPNNEQFF.

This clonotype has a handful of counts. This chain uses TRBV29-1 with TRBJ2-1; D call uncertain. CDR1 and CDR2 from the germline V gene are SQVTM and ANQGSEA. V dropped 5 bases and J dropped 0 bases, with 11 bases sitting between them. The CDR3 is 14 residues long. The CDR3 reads CSVSGLLSYNEQFF. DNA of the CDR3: TGCAGCGTTTCCGGGCTGCTCTCCTACAATGAGCAGTTCTTC.

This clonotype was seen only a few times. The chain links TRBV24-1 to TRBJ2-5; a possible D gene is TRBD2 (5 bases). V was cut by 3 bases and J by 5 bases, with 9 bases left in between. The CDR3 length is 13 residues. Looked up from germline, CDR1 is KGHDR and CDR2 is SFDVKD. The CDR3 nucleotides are TGTGCCACCAGTGATACGGGGTCGGAGACCCAGTACTTC. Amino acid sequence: CATSDTGSETQYF.

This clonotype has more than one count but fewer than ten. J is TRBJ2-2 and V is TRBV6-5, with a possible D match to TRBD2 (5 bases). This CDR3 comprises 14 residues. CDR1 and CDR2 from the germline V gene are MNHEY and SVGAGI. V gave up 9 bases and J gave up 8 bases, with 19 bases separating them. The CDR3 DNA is TGTGCCAGTGGGGAGACGAGAACGAGTGGGGAGCTGTTTTTT. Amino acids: CASGETRTSGELFF.

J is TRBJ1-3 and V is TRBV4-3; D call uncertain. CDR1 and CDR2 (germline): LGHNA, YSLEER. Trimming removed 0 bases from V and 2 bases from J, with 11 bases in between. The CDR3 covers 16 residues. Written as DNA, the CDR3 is TGCGCCAGCAGCCAAGACCTAGGGTGGCCTGGAAACACCATATATTTT. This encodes CASSQDLGWPGNTIYF.

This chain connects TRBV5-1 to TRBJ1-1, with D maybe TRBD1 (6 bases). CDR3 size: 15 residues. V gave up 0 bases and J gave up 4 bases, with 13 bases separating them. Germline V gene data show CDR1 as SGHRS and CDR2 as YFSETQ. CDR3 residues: CASSLGWGAGTEAFF. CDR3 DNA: TGCGCCAGCAGCTTGGGATGGGGGGCCGGCACTGAAGCTTTCTTT.

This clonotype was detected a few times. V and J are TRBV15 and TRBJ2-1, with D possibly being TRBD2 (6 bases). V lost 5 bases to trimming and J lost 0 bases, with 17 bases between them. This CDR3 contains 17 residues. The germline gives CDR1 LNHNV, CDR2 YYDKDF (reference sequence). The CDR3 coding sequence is TGTGCCACCAGCTTCAGCTCACAACTAGCCTCCTACAATGAGCAGTTCTTC. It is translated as CATSFSSQLASYNEQFF.

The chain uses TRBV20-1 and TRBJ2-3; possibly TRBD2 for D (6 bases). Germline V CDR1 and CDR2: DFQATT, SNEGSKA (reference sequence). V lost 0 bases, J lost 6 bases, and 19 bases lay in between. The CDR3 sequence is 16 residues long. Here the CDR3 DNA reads TGCAGTGCTAGAGATGGCGGTAGCGGAGGCGGGGATACGCAGTATTTT. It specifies CSARDGGSGGGDTQYF.

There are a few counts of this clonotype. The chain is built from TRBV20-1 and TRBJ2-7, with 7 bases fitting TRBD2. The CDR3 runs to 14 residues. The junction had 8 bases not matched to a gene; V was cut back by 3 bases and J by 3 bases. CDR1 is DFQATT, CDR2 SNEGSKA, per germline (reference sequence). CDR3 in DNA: TGCAGTGCTAGCCGTACTAGCGCTTACTACGAGCAGTACTTC. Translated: CSASRTSAYYEQYF.

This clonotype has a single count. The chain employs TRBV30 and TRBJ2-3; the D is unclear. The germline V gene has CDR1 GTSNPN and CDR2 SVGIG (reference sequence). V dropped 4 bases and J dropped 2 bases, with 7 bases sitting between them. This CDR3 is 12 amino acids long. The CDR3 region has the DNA TGTGCCTGGACTACCGACACAGATACGCAGTATTTT. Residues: CAWTTDTDTQYF.

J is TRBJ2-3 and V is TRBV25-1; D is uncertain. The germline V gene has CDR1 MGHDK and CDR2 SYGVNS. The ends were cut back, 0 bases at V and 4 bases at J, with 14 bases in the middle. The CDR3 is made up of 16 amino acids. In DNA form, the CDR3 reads TGTGCCAGCAGTGAATATCTGTTTCCGAGCGCAGATACGCAGTATTTT. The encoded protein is CASSEYLFPSADTQYF.

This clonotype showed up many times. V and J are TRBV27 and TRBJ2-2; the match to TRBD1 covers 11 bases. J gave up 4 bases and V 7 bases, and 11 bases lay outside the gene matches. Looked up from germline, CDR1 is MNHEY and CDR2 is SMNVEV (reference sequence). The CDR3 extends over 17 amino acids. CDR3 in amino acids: CASTRTGGSLITGELFF. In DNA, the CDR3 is TGTGCCAGCACCAGGACAGGGGGCAGTCTAATCACCGGGGAGCTGTTTTTT.

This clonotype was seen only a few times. CDR3 amino acids: CASSDRGENTGELFF. In nucleotides, the CDR3 is TGTGCCAGCAGTGACCGAGGGGAAAACACCGGGGAGCTGTTTTTT. This chain uses TRBV6-4 with TRBJ2-2; either TRBD1 or TRBD2 may fit D (5 bases each). From germline, CDR1 is MRHNA and CDR2 SNTAGT. The CDR3 extends over 15 amino acids. V shed 2 bases and J shed 2 bases, with 9 bases lying between them.

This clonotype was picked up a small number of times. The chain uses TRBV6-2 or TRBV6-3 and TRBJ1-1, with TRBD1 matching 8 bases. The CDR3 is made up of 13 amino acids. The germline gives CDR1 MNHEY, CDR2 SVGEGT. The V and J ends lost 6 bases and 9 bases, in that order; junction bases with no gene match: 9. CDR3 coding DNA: TGTGCCAGCAGCCCAGGACAGGGCCCACAAGCTTTCTTT. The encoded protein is CASSPGQGPQAFF.

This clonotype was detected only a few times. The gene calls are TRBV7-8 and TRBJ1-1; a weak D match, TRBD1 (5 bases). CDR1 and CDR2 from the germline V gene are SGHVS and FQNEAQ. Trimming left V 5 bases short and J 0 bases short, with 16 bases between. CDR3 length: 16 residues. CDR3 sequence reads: CASSPQPGRLNTEAFF. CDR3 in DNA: TGTGCCAGCAGCCCGCAACCGGGACGATTGAACACTGAAGCTTTCTTT.

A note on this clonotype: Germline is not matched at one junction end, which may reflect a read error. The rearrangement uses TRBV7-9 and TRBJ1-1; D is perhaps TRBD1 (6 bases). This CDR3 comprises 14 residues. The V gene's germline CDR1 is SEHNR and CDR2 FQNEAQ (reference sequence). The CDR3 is CASSPTTGNTEALF. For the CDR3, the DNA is TGTGCCAGCAGCCCAACAACAGGGAACACTGAAGCTTTATTT. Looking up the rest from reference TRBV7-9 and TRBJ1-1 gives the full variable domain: DTGVSQNPRHKITKRGQNVTFRCDPISEHNRLYWYRQTLGQGPEFLTYFQNEAQLEKSRLLSDRFSAERPKGSFSTLEIQRTEQGDSAMYLCASSPTTGNTEALFGQGTRLTVV.

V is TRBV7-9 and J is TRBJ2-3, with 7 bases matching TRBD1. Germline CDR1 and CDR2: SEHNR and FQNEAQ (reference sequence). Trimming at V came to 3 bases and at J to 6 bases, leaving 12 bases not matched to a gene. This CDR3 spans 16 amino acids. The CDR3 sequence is CASSFPRQGASDTQYF. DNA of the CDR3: TGTGCCAGCAGCTTTCCCCGACAGGGTGCTTCGGATACGCAGTATTTT.

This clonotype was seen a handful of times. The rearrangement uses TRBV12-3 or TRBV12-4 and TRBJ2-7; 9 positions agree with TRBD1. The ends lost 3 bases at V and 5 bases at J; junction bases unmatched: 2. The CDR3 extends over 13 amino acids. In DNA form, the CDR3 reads TGTGCCAGCAGTTTCCGGGACAGGGACGAGCAGTACTTC. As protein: CASSFRDRDEQYF.

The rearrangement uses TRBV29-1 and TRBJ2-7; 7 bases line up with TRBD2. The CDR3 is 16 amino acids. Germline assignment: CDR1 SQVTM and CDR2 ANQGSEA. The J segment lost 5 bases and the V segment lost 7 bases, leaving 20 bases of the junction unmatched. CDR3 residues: CSAERREGSRGNEQYF. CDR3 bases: TGCAGCGCTGAGAGGAGGGAGGGCAGTCGCGGGAACGAGCAGTACTTC.

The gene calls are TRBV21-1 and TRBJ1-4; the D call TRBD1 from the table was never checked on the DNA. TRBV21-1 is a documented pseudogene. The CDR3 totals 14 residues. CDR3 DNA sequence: TGTGCCAGCAGACAGGACAGGGGAGGAGAAAAACTGTTTTTT. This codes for CASRQDRGGEKLFF.

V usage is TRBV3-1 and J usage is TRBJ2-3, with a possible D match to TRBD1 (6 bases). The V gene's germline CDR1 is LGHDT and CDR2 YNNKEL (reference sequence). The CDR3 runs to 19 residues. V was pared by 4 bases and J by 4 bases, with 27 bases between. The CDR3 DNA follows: TGTGCCAGCAGCCCCCGATATGGGAAACAGGGTTCAGTTTCAGATACGCAGTATTTT. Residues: CASSPRYGKQGSVSDTQYF.

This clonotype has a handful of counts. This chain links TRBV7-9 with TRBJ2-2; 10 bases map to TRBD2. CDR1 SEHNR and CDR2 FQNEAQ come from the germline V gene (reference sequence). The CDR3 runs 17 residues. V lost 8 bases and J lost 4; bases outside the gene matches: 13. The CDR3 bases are TGTGCCAGCGGACCACCCCTAGCGGGAGACGGCACCGGGGAGCTGTTTTTT. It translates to CASGPPLAGDGTGELFF. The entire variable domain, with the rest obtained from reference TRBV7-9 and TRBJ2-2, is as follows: DTGVSQNPRHKITKRGQNVTFRCDPISEHNRLYWYRQTLGQGPEFLTYFQNEAQLEKSRLLSDRFSAERPKGSFSTLEIQRTEQGDSAMYLCASGPPLAGDGTGELFFGEGSRLTVL.

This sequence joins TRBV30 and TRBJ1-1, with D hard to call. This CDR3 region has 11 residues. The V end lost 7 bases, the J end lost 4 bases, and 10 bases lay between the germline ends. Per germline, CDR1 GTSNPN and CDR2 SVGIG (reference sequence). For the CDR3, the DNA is TGTGCCTCCGACGGTGGCACTGAAGCTTTCTTT. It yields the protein CASDGGTEAFF.

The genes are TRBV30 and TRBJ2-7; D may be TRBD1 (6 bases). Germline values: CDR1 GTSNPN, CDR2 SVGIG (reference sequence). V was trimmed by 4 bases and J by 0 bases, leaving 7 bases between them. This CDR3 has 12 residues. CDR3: CAWTGVSYEQYF. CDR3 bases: TGTGCCTGGACAGGGGTCTCCTACGAGCAGTACTTC. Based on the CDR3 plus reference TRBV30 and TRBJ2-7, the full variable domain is SQTIHQWPATLVQPVGSPLSLECTVEGTSNPNLYWYRQAAGRGLQLLFYSVGIGQISSEVPQNLSASRPQDRQFILSSKKLLLSDSGFYLCAWTGVSYEQYFGPGTRLTVT.

The CDR3 spells CAIGGSYEQYF. In DNA, the CDR3 is TGTGCCATCGGGGGTAGCTACGAGCAGTACTTC. V and J are TRBV10-3 and TRBJ2-7; possibly TRBD1 or TRBD2 for D (5 bases each). Trimming pared 8 bases from V and 3 bases from J, leaving 8 bases between. Germline lookup yields CDR1 ENHRY and CDR2 SYGVKD. This CDR3 spans 11 amino acids.

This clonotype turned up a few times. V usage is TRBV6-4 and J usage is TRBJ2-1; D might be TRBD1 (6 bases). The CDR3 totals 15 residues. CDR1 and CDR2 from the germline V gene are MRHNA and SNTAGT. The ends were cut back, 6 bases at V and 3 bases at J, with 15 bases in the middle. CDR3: CASSEHRADYNEQFF. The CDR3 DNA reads TGTGCCAGCAGCGAACACAGGGCCGACTACAATGAGCAGTTCTTC.

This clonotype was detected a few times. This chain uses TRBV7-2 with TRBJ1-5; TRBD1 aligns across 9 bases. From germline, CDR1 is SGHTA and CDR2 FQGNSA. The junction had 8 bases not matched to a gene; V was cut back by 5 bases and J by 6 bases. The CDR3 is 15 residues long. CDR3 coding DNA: TGTGCCAGCAGCCCAGGACAGGGGACCGGTCAGCCCCAGCATTTT. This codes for CASSPGQGTGQPQHF.

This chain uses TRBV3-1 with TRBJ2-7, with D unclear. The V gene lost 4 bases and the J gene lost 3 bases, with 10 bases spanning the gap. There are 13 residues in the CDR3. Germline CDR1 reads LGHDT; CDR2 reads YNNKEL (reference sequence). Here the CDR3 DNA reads TGTGCCAGCAGCCCGGGTCTTTTCTACGAGCAGTACTTC. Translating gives CASSPGLFYEQYF.

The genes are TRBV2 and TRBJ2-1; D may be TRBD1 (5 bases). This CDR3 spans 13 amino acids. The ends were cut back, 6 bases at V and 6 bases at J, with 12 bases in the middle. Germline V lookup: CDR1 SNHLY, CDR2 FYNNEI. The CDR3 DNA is TGTGCCAGCAGGCCTAGGGGCCGCAATGAGCAGTTCTTC. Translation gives CASRPRGRNEQFF.